Reported below is one TCR beta chain. The CDR3 consists of 13 residues. V lost 4 bases and J 4 bases, leaving 8 bases between the germline ends. Germline V gene data show CDR1 as MNHEY and CDR2 as SVGEGT. Per the original data handling: Estimated nucleated cell counts came from reference gene primer amplification. The protocol was immunoSEQ multiplex PCR, while the TCRdb copy is restricted to in-frame clones and leaves out a portion. V, J and clone size reflect that table, while D and trimming were determined from the DNA. The sample has roughly 100,000 clones; 81% are singletons. The record originates from a study of blood T cell repertoires in COVID-19.

The chain uses TRBV6-2 or TRBV6-3 and TRBJ2-1; D not certain. This clonotype was obtained from a woman aged 65 to 85 with acute or convalescent COVID-19. Sequencing was carried out using peripheral blood. The CDR3 protein is CASSLYRYNEQFF. The DNA for the CDR3 is TGTGCCAGCAGTTTGTACAGATACAATGAGCAGTTCTTC.